The entry that follows covers one TCR beta chain sequence. The antigen is not known. This entry comes from a study of blood T cells in healthy people across ages. The use of a sample-barcoded 5' primer and a J-beta primer mix characterized a second PCR of roughly 7 to 11 cycles. Tagging of each cDNA molecule was performed by a template-switch adaptor with 12 random nucleotides. Via MiXCR, TCRdb re-called the 5' RACE reads, giving one row per CDR3 protein. The repertoire includes 550,000 to 750,000 distinct CDR3 sequences, roughly 21% of them detected once, and roughly 3.7% sits in the top ten. Study results and limitations: Diversity figures derived from one million T cells were judged to underestimate the true value.

Investigators took around 10 milliliters of peripheral blood from every donor. The CDR3 is 11 residues long. The germline V gene has CDR1 SQVTM and CDR2 ANQGSEA. The trim removed 4 bases at V and 3 bases at J, leaving 0 bases unmatched. The TCR was taken from a man in his 70s in good health. The chain links TRBV29-1 to TRBJ2-7, with 7 bases aligning to TRBD2. What was sequenced was blood. The CDR3 protein is CSVGDYYEQYF. In nucleotides, the CDR3 is TGCAGCGTTGGGGACTACTACGAGCAGTACTTC.